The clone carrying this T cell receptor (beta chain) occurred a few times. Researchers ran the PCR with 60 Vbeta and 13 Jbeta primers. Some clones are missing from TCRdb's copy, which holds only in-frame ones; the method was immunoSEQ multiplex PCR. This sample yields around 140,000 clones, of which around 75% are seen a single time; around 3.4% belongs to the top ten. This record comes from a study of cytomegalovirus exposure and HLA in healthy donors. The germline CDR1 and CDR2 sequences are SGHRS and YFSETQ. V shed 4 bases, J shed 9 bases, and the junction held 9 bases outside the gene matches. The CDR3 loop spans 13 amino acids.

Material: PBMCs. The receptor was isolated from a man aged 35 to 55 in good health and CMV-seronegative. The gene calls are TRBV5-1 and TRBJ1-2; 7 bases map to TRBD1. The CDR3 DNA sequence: TGCGCCAGCAGCCCGGAGACAGGGAATAGCTACACCTTC. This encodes CASSPETGNSYTF.